This T cell receptor (beta chain) is from a study of cytomegalovirus exposure and HLA in healthy donors. With regard to this clone: The antigen is not known.

The study's findings and limits: An analysis done earlier found most TCR beta V segments productive about 87% or about 30% of the time. Several V segments, TRBV6-2 and TRBV6-3 among them, could not be told apart and were dropped.

The CDR3 extends over 15 amino acids. Germline CDR1 reads SGHRS; CDR2 reads YFSETQ. Trimming left V 1 base short and J 1 base short, with 8 bases between. This PCR relied on a set of 60 Vbeta primers and 13 Jbeta primers. Clones were sequenced by immunoSEQ multiplex PCR, and TCRdb holds only the in-frame ones, with some missing. This repertoire shows under 200,000 clones, around 80% found once; its top ten account for 4% to 5.5%. Nominal health characterized the donors when sampled, though unrecorded immune exposures were likely. The material sequenced was PBMCs. This TCR was sampled from a man between 25 and 39 years old in good health and CMV-seronegative. The gene calls are TRBV5-1 and TRBJ2-2; D may be TRBD1 (6 bases). The CDR3 spells CASSLLQGNTGELFF. CDR3 DNA sequence: TGCGCCAGCAGCTTGTTACAGGGGAACACCGGGGAGCTGTTTTTT.